This T cell receptor beta chain was sequenced for a study of cytomegalovirus exposure and HLA in healthy donors. The PCR ran on 60 Vbeta and 13 Jbeta primers. Assay used: immunoSEQ multiplex PCR; TCRdb lists only in-frame clones, some missing. The table includes about 220,000 clones, over 80% detected once. The CDR3 has 15 residues. The V gene's germline CDR1 is SGHAT and CDR2 FQNNGV. Sequencing was carried out using PBMCs. The rearrangement joins TRBV11-2 to TRBJ2-5; TRBD2 is a possible D gene (6 bases). TRBJ2-7 explains the end of the DNA better; the J call may be wrong. The source is a boy between 2 and 10 years old in good health and CMV-seronegative. CDR3 sequence (DNA): TGTGCCAGCAGCTTAGAGGCGGGACCCTCCTACGAGCAGTACTTC. Translated: CASSLEAGPSYEQYF.